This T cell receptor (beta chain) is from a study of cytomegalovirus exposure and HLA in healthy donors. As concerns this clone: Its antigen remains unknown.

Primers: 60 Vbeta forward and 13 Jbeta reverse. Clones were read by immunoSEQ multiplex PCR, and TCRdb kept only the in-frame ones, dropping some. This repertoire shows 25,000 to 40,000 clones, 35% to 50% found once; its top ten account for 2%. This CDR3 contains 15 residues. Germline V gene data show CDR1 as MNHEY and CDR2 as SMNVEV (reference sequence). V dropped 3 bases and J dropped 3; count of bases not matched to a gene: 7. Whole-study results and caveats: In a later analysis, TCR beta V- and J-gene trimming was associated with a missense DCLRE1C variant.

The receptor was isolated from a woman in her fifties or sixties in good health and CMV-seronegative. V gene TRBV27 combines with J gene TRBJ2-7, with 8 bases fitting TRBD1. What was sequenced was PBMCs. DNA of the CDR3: TGTGCCAGCAGTTTCAGGGGGCGAGGGGTCTACGAGCAGTACTTC. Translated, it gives CASSFRGRGVYEQYF.